These 20 T cell receptor beta chains share one sample of origin, sequenced in a study of T cell repertoires in cytomegalovirus infection. Using its own MiXCR run on the reads, TCRdb lists one record per CDR3 protein. The table lists 150,000 to 200,000 distinct CDR3 sequences, about a tenth of them singletons. The specimen was PBMCs. These TCRs come from a human donor in good health (CMV status not recorded). Some clones in this sample may be carry-over from other donors' samples.

The V call is TRBV24-1, the J call TRBJ1-1; the D is unclear. There are 13 residues in the CDR3. CDR1 is KGHDR and CDR2 is SFDVKD in the germline V gene. Trimming shortened V by 1 base and J by 2 bases, and 4 bases separated the two germline ends. The DNA for the CDR3 is TGTGCCACCAGTGATTTCCCTAACACTGAAGCTTTCTTT. Its translation is CATSDFPNTEAFF.

This clonotype was detected ten times or more. The J gene is TRBJ1-5, the V gene TRBV20-1, with TRBD1 matching over 10 bases. There are 13 residues in the CDR3. Germline CDR1 is DFQATT and CDR2 is SNEGSKA (reference sequence). J was trimmed by 6 bases and V by 3 bases; bases with no gene match: 2. CDR3 region: CSARTGGVQPQHF. The CDR3 bases are TGCAGTGCTAGGACAGGGGGCGTTCAGCCCCAGCATTTT.

This clonotype was observed at least ten times. The chain uses TRBV20-1 and TRBJ2-2; possible D gene TRBD1, 5 bases. The CDR3 contains 17 residues. Germline values: CDR1 DFQATT, CDR2 SNEGSKA (reference sequence). Trimming took 2 bases from V and 4 from J, leaving 20 bases between them. The CDR3 coding sequence is TGCAGTGCTAGACGGTCGGTGGGGCCCGATGGCACCGGGGAGCTGTTTTTT. It yields the protein CSARRSVGPDGTGELFF.

Points on this clonotype: This may be a read error, as it is one base from a much larger clone. The chain uses TRBV11-2 and TRBJ2-1, with TRBD2 matching over 8 bases. The ends lost 10 bases at V and 9 bases at J; junction bases unmatched: 14. The germline V gene encodes CDR1 SGHAT and CDR2 FQNNGV. CDR3 length: 14 residues. CDR3 sequence: CAIPEPSGPFEQFF. For the CDR3, the DNA is TGTGCCATTCCGGAGCCTAGCGGGCCTTTTGAGCAGTTCTTC.

This clonotype was counted at least ten times. V is TRBV7-8 and J is TRBJ2-2; D is uncertain. This CDR3 comprises 12 residues. Germline V gene sequence: CDR1 SGHVS, CDR2 FQNEAQ. Trimming stripped 2 bases from V and 4 bases from J, with 2 bases between. CDR3 residues: CASSLFTGELFF. In DNA form, the CDR3 reads TGTGCCAGCAGCTTATTCACCGGGGAGCTGTTTTTT.

This clonotype turned up a few times. In DNA form, the CDR3 reads TGTGCCAGCAGCAGGGGACAGGAGAATGAAAAACTGTTTTTT. Translated, it gives CASSRGQENEKLFF. V gene TRBV5-4 combines with J gene TRBJ1-4; 8 positions match TRBD1. The CDR3 has 14 residues. Germline CDR1 SGHNT, CDR2 YYREEE (reference sequence). The trim removed 4 bases at V and 5 bases at J, leaving 4 bases unmatched. Variable domain in full (rest from reference TRBV5-4 and TRBJ1-4): ETGVTQSPTHLIKTRGQQVTLRCSSQSGHNTVSWYQQALGQGPQFIFQYYREEENGRGNFPPRFSGLQFPNYSSELNVNALELDDSALYLCASSRGQENEKLFFGSGTQLSVL.

This clonotype appeared a few times. The chain uses TRBV12-3 or TRBV12-4 and TRBJ1-4; 7 positions match TRBD1. The CDR3 has 17 residues. Germline trimming cut 8 bases from V and 0 bases from J; bases unmatched to any gene: 12. CDR3 sequence reads: CASRGTAASTTNEKLFF. The CDR3 nucleotides read TGTGCCAGCCGTGGGACAGCCGCTTCAACAACTAATGAAAAACTGTTTTTT.

The table lists this clonotype with many counts. The chain's CDR3 is CAGAGGPKNIQYF. CDR3 DNA sequence: TGTGCCGGAGCGGGAGGGCCCAAAAACATTCAGTACTTC. This chain uses TRBV6-1 with TRBJ2-4, with 10 nucleotides matching TRBD2. V was clipped by 11 bases and J by 2 bases; unmatched bases: 3. The CDR3 is 13 amino acids. The germline V gene encodes CDR1 MNHNS and CDR2 SASEGT.

As for this clonotype: A junction boundary mismatches the germline segment, possibly from a read error. J is TRBJ2-1 and V is TRBV5-3; D possibly corresponds to TRBD1 (6 bases). TRBV5-3 is assigned to the ORF class and has an uncertain function. This CDR3 comprises 15 residues. CDR3 region: CASSLTDRDNNEQFF. Here the CDR3 DNA reads TGTGCCAGCAGCTTAACCGACCGGGACAACAATGAGCAGTTCTTC.

This clonotype was found once. The chain employs TRBV28 and TRBJ1-2, with 7 positions matching TRBD1. The CDR3 has 12 residues. CDR1 and CDR2 from the germline V gene are MDHEN and SYDVKM. After removal of 6 bases from V and 6 bases from J, the junction contained 4 bases not matched to a gene. The CDR3 nucleotides read TGTGCCAGCAGAATAACAGGGGATGGCTACACCTTC. Translated, it gives CASRITGDGYTF.

This clonotype was recorded many times. The chain is built from TRBV15 and TRBJ2-7, with D perhaps matching TRBD1 (5 bases). V lost 0 bases and J 3 bases, leaving 9 bases between the germline ends. Looked up from germline, CDR1 is LNHNV and CDR2 is YYDKDF (reference sequence). There are 14 residues in the CDR3. For the CDR3, the DNA is TGTGCCACCAGCAGAGATAGGCAGGGCTACGAGCAGTACTTC. Residues: CATSRDRQGYEQYF.

This clonotype was seen at least ten times. This chain joins TRBV7-2 and TRBJ2-7, with 9 bases aligning to TRBD1. The CDR3 consists of 14 residues. Germline CDR1 and CDR2: SGHTA and FQGNSA. The J segment lost 3 bases and the V segment lost 8 bases, leaving 8 bases of the junction unmatched. CDR3 bases: TGTGCCAGCGCTGGGACAGGGTTTTTCTACGAGCAGTACTTC. The encoded protein is CASAGTGFFYEQYF.

This clonotype was detected a few times. The V and J genes are TRBV4-2 and TRBJ2-3, with 8 positions matching TRBD2. The germline CDR1 and CDR2 sequences are LGHNA and YNFKEQ. The CDR3 length is 16 residues. The trim removed 1 base at V and 0 bases at J, leaving 3 bases unmatched. In nucleotides, the CDR3 is TGTGCCAGCAGCCAAGGTAGCGGGACCAGCACAGATACGCAGTATTTT. Protein product: CASSQGSGTSTDTQYF.

The chain employs TRBV20-1 and TRBJ2-5, with 8 bases matching TRBD1. V shed 5 bases and J 2 bases; nucleotides not matched to a gene: 13. This CDR3 contains 16 residues. Germline V gene sequence: CDR1 DFQATT, CDR2 SNEGSKA (reference sequence). CDR3: CSAQQGGNRRQETQYF. CDR3 DNA sequence: TGCAGTGCTCAACAGGGGGGCAATAGACGACAAGAGACCCAGTACTTC.

This clonotype appeared many times. The CDR3 protein is CASRQNSNQPQHF. The CDR3, as DNA: TGTGCCAGTCGACAGAATAGCAATCAGCCCCAGCATTTT. The chain has TRBV19 and TRBJ1-5, with a possible D match to TRBD1 (5 bases). Deletions cut 8 bases from V and 0 bases from J, with 8 bases between. The V gene's germline CDR1 is LNHDA and CDR2 SQIVND (reference sequence). This CDR3 has 13 amino acids.

This clonotype was recorded many times. The gene calls are TRBV7-2 and TRBJ2-5; D gene uncertain. The CDR3 has 13 residues. CDR1 is SGHTA, CDR2 FQGNSA, per germline. Trimming cost V 1 base and J 4 bases, with 7 bases left between them. The CDR3 region is CASSLDRPETQYF. For the CDR3, the DNA is TGTGCCAGCAGCTTAGATCGGCCAGAGACCCAGTACTTC.

The chain carries TRBV6-2 or TRBV6-3 and TRBJ2-1; 9 bases align to TRBD2. With V trimmed by 2 bases and J by 9 bases, 14 bases remained unmatched. Looked up from germline, CDR1 is MNHEY and CDR2 is SVGEGT. The CDR3 sequence is 17 residues long. The CDR3 reads CASSYPGRSGGLLEQFF. CDR3 bases: TGTGCCAGCAGTTACCCGGGGCGAAGCGGGGGGCTCCTTGAGCAGTTCTTC.

The V call is TRBV10-3, the J call TRBJ1-1; tentatively, D is TRBD1 (6 bases). Germline CDR1 reads ENHRY; CDR2 reads SYGVKD. Trimming took off 4 bases at V and 4 bases at J, with 10 bases between the two ends. The CDR3 extends over 13 amino acids. CDR3 nucleotides: TGTGCCATCAGTGGCACAGGGAGCACTGAAGCTTTCTTT. This encodes CAISGTGSTEAFF.

CDR3 nucleotides: TGTGCCAGCAGTGGCCCCCGGTACGAGCAGTACTTC. As protein: CASSGPRYEQYF. This sequence joins TRBV6-1 and TRBJ2-7; no definite D call. Germline CDR1 and CDR2: MNHNS and SASEGT. V was trimmed by 4 bases and J by 4 bases, leaving 8 bases between them. The CDR3 consists of 12 residues.

This clonotype showed up just a few times. The chain has TRBV30 and TRBJ1-2; D remains unclear. There are 13 residues in the CDR3. The germline V gene encodes CDR1 GTSNPN and CDR2 SVGIG (reference sequence). Deletions cut 2 bases from V and 3 bases from J, with 10 bases between. CDR3 protein: CAWSNTLDYGYTF. The CDR3 DNA follows: TGTGCCTGGAGTAACACACTAGACTATGGCTACACCTTC.